This TCR beta chain came from a study of T cell changes during pregnancy in multiple sclerosis. Clones were sequenced by immunoSEQ multiplex PCR, and TCRdb holds only the in-frame ones, with some missing. Of approximately 69,000 clones detected, roughly nine tenths appear once; the ten largest clones hold roughly 0.29%. Germline CDR1 reads GTSNPN; CDR2 reads SVGIG (reference sequence). The CDR3 is 14 amino acids. V lost 5 bases and J 1 base, leaving 12 bases between the germline ends. The clonotype comes from a female donor in good health, enrolled as a control in a pregnancy study. The sequences come from CD4+ T cells from peripheral blood mononuclear cells, collected in the third trimester of pregnancy. The chain recombines TRBV30 with TRBJ1-5, with D possibly TRBD1 on 6 matching bases. In nucleotides, the CDR3 is TGTGCCTGGTCCAGGGGCCCAAGCAATCAGCCCCAGCATTTT. It specifies CAWSRGPSNQPQHF. Based on the CDR3 plus reference TRBV30 and TRBJ1-5, the full variable domain is SQTIHQWPATLVQPVGSPLSLECTVEGTSNPNLYWYRQAAGRGLQLLFYSVGIGQISSEVPQNLSASRPQDRQFILSSKKLLLSDSGFYLCAWSRGPSNQPQHFGDGTRLSIL.